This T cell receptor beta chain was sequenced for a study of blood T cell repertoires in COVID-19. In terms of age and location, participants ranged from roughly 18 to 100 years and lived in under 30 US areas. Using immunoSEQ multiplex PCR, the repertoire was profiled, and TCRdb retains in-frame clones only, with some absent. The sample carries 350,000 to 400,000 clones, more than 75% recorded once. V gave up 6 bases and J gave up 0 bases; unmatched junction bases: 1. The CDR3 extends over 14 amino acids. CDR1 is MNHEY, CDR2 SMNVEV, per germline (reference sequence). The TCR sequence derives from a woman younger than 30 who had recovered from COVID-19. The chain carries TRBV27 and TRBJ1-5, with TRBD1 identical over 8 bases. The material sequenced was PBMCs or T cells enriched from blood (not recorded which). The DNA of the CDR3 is TGTGCCAGCAGACAGGGGGGTAGCAATCAGCCCCAGCATTTT. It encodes CASRQGGSNQPQHF.